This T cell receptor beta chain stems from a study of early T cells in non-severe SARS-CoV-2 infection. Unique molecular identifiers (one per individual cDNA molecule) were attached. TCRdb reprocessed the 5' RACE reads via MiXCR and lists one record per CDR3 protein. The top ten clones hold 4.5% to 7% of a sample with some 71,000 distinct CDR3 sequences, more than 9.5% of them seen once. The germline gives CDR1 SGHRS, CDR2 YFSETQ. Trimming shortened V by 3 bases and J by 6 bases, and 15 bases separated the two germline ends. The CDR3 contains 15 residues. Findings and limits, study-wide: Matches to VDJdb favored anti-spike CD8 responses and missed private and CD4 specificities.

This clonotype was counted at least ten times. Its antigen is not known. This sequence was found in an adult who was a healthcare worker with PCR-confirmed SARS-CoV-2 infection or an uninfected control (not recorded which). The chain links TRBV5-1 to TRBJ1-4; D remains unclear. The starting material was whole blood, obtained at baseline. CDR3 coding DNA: TGCGCCAGCAGCTCGGCGGGTACCCGGGATGAAAAACTGTTTTTT. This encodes CASSSAGTRDEKLFF. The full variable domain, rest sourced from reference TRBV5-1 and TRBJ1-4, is KAGVTQTPRYLIKTRGQQVTLSCSPISGHRSVSWYQQTPGQGLQFLFEYFSETQRNKGNFPGRFSGRQFSNSRSEMNVSTLELGDSALYLCASSSAGTRDEKLFFGSGTQLSVL.